This TCR beta chain is drawn from a study of blood T cells in healthy people across ages. General observations from the study: Roughly linearly, TCR beta diversity per million T cells fell as age increased.

Trimming took 3 bases from V and 7 from J; bases not matched to a gene: 6. Germline V gene sequence: CDR1 LNHNV, CDR2 YYDKDF (reference sequence). The CDR3 covers 15 residues. Through a sample-barcoded 5' primer and a J-beta primer mix, a second PCR was run for roughly 7 to 12 cycles. TCRdb redid the calling of the 5' RACE reads with MiXCR, one entry per CDR3 protein. Here the sample spans some 1.5 million distinct CDR3 sequences, 42% being singletons. This clonotype was counted a single time. Its antigen is as yet unknown. The clonotype comes from a woman aged 18-29 years in good health. The rearrangement uses TRBV15 and TRBJ1-6; TRBD1 matches 7 bases. Specimen: blood. The CDR3 spells CATSRSQGWNSPLHF. The CDR3 DNA reads TGTGCCACCAGCAGGTCACAGGGGTGGAATTCACCCCTCCACTTT.